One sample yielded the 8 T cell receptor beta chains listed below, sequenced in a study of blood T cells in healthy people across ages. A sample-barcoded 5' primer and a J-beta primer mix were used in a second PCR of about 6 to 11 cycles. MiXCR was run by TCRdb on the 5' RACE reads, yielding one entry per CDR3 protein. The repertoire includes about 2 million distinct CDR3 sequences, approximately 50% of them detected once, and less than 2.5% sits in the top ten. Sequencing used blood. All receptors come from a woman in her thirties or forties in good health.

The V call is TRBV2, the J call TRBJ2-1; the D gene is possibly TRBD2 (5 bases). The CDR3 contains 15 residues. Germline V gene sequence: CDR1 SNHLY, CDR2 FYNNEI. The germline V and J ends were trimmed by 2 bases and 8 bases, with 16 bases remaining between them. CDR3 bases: TGTGCCAGCAGTGAAAGTCTAGCTCGGGCCCATGAGCAGTTCTTC. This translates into CASSESLARAHEQFF.

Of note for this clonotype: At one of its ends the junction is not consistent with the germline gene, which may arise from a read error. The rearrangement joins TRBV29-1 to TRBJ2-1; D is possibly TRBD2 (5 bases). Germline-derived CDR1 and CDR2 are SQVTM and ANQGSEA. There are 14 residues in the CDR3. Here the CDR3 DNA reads TGCAGCGTCGAAGGAGGCCTGGTCTTCAATGAGCAGTTCTTC. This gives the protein CSVEGGLVFNEQFF.

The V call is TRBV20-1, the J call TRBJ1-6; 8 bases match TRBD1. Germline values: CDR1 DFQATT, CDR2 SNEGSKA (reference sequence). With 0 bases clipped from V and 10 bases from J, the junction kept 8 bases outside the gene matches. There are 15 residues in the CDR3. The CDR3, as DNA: TGCAGTGCTAGAGACGTTGCAGGGGGCAAGTCACCCCTCCACTTT. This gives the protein CSARDVAGGKSPLHF.

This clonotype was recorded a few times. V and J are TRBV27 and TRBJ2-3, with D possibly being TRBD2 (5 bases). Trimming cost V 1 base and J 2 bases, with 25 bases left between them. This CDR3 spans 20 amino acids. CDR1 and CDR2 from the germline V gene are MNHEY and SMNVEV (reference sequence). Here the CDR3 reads CASSLWSPFVEGRNTDTQYF. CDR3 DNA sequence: TGTGCCAGCAGTTTATGGTCCCCGTTCGTTGAGGGCCGAAACACAGATACGCAGTATTTT.

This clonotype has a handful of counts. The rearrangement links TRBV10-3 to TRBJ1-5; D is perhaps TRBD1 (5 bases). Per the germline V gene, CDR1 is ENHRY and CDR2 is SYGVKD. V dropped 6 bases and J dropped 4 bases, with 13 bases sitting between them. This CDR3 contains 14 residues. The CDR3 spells CAIRNQGVNQPQHF. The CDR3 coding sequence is TGTGCCATCAGGAACCAGGGTGTAAATCAGCCCCAGCATTTT.

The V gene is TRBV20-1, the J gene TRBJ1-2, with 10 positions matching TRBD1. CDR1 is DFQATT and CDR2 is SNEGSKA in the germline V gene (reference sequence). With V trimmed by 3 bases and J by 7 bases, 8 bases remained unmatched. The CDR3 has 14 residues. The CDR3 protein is CSARRGQGNSGYTF. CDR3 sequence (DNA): TGCAGTGCTAGGCGGGGACAGGGGAATAGTGGCTACACCTTC.

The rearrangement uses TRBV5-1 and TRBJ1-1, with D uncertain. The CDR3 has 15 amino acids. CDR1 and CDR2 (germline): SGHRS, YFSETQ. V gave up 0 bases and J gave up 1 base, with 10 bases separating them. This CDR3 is CASSLEMGPNTEAFF. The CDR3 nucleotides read TGCGCCAGCAGCTTGGAGATGGGTCCGAACACTGAAGCTTTCTTT.

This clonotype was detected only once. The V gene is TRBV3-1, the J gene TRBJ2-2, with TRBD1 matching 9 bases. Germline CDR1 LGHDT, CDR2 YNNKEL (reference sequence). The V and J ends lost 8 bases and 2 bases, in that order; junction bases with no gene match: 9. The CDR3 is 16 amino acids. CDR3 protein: CASLRPGQGNTGELFF. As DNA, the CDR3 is TGTGCCAGCCTACGACCGGGACAGGGTAACACCGGGGAGCTGTTTTTT.